This entry concerns a single T cell receptor beta chain. Its target is not known. These data belong to a study of T cell responses to AZD1222 COVID-19 vaccine. Study outcomes and limitations: Targeting of unmutated variant regions was reportedly seen in nearly half of spike-specific TCRs. Spike-specific TCR repertoires showed rising breadth and depth after two AZD1222 doses. Every sample of the repertoires postdated the peak T cell response. Vaccine-associated CD4 TCRs spanned spike, dominant at 160-218 and 743-854.

Assay used: immunoSEQ multiplex PCR; TCRdb lists only in-frame clones, some missing. The table has about 140,000 clones, 85% to 95% seen once. This TCR came from an adult in good health. The sample here was peripheral blood, taken on day 0 of AZD1222 vaccination.

CDR3 loop: CASSQGDGYGYTF. Here the CDR3 DNA reads TGTGCCAGCAGCCAAGGGGACGGCTATGGCTACACCTTC. The rearrangement joins TRBV3-1 (or the pseudogene TRBV3-2) to TRBJ1-2; D might be TRBD1 (5 bases). V was cut by 1 base and J by 4 bases, with 7 bases left in between. Per germline, CDR1 LGHDT and CDR2 YNNKEL (reference sequence). The CDR3 consists of 13 residues.